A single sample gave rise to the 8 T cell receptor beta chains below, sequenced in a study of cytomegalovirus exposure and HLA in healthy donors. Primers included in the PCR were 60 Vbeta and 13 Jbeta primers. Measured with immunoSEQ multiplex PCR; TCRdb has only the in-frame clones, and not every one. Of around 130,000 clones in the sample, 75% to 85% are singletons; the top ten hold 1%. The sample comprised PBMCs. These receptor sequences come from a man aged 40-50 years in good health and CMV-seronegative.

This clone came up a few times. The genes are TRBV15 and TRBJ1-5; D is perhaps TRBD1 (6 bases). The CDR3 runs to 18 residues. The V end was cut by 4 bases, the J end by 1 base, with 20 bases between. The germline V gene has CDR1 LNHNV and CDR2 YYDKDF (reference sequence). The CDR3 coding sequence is TGTGCCACCAGCATGGTCGGGGGGGGCAGGTTGAGCAATCAGCCCCAGCATTTT. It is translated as CATSMVGGGRLSNQPQHF.

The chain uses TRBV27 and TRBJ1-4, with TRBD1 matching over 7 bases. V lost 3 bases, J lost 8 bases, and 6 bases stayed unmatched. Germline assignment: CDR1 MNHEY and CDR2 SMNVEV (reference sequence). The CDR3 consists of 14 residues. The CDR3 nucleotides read TGTGCCAGCAGTTTGGACAGGTTAGGAGAAAAACTGTTTTTT. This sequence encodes CASSLDRLGEKLFF.

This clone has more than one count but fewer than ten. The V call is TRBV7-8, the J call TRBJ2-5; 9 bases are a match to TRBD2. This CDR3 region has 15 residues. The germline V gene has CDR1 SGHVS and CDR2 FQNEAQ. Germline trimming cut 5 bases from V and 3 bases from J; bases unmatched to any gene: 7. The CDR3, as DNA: TGTGCCAGCAGCCAAATCTTAGCGGGAGAAGAGACCCAGTACTTC. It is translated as CASSQILAGEETQYF.

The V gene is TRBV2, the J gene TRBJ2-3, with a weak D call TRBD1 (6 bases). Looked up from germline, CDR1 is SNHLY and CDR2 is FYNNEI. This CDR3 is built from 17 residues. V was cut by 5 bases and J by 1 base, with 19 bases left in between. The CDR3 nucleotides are TGTGCCAGCAGTACAGGGACATACGTTATCGGCACAGATACGCAGTATTTT. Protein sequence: CASSTGTYVIGTDTQYF.

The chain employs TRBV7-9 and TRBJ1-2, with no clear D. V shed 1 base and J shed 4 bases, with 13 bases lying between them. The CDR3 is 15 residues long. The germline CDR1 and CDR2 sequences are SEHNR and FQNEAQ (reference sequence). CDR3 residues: CASSLVALASYGYTF. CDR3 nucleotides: TGTGCCAGCAGCTTAGTTGCTTTGGCTTCCTATGGCTACACCTTC.

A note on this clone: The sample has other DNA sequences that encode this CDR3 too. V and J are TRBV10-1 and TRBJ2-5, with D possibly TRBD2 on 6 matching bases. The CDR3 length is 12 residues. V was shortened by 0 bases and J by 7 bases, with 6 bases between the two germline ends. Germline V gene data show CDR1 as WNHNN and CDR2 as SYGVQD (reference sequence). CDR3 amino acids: CASSESSGTQYF. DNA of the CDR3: TGCGCCAGCAGTGAGTCTAGCGGGACCCAGTACTTC.

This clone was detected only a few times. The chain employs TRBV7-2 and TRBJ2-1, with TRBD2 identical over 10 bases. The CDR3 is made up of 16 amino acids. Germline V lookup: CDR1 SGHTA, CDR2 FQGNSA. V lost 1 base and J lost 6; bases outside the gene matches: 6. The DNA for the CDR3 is TGTGCCAGCAGCTTAGTTTTTACTAGCGGGGTCAATGAGCAGTTCTTC. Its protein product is CASSLVFTSGVNEQFF.

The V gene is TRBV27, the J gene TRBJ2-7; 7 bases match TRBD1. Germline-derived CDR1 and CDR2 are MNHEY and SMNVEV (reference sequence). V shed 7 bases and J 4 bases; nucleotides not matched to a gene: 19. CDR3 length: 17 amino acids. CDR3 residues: CASNPHRQGWGLYEQYF. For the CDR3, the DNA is TGTGCCAGCAACCCCCATCGACAGGGATGGGGGTTATACGAGCAGTACTTC.